This TCR beta chain came from a study of cytomegalovirus exposure and HLA in healthy donors. General observations from the study: DRB1 had the most TCR associations and HLA-C the fewest, a later analysis found, with rates varying by HLA locus. Rare TCR sequences dominated, though some public TCRs recurred in many donors. Roughly uniform depth of sequencing across donors was assumed in presence/absence analyses.

The CDR3 length is 15 residues. The ends were cut back, 5 bases at V and 0 bases at J, with 12 bases in the middle. Germline CDR1 is SNHLY and CDR2 is FYNNEI. As regards this clone: What it binds is not known.

Amplification used 60 Vbeta primers and 13 Jbeta primers. Profiled with immunoSEQ multiplex PCR; TCRdb holds only in-frame clones, not every one. The top ten clones hold 3% to 4.5% of a sample with 85,000 to 130,000 clones, 76% of them seen once. V gene TRBV2 combines with J gene TRBJ2-3; no clear D. This receptor was identified in a woman in her forties or fifties in good health and CMV-seropositive. The sequenced material came from PBMCs. The CDR3 sequence is CASSSARGSTDTQYF. DNA for the CDR3: TGTGCCAGCAGTTCCGCCCGAGGAAGCACAGATACGCAGTATTTT. Complete variable domain (other parts from reference TRBV2 and TRBJ2-3): EPEVTQTPSHQVTQMGQEVILRCVPISNHLYFYWYRQILGQKVEFLVSFYNNEISEKSEIFDDQFSVERPDGSNFTLKIRSTKLEDSAMYFCASSSARGSTDTQYFGPGTRLTVL.